Described below is a single TCR beta chain sequence and its context. What it recognizes is unknown. This sample was taken from a study of CD8 T cells in ankylosing spondylitis. Study conclusions and caveats: A TCR beta motif made of about 8 highly homologous variants seemed typical of ankylosing spondylitis blood. Disease-linked clones displayed a CD8+ phenotype and appeared relatively rarely in peripheral blood. Several of the motif variants were reported before in synovial fluid and blood from reactive arthritis.

Germline V gene data show CDR1 as DFQATT and CDR2 as SNEGSKA (reference sequence). This CDR3 is 15 amino acids long. Trimming removed 3 bases at V and 0 bases at J, with 15 bases between. Quantitative molecular-barcoded 5'-RACE generated the TCR beta libraries. MiXCR was run by TCRdb on the 5' RACE reads, yielding one entry per CDR3 protein. Among some 200,000 distinct CDR3 sequences listed, about 13% were seen once. The rearrangement joins TRBV20-1 to TRBJ2-7; the D is unclear. Material for sequencing was blood, either unsorted or a sorted T cell fraction (not recorded which). This clonotype originated in a male donor with ankylosing spondylitis or in good health (not recorded which). CDR3 coding DNA: TGCAGTGCTAGGGGTCTTCTGACGGCCTCCTACGAGCAGTACTTC. This translates into CSARGLLTASYEQYF.